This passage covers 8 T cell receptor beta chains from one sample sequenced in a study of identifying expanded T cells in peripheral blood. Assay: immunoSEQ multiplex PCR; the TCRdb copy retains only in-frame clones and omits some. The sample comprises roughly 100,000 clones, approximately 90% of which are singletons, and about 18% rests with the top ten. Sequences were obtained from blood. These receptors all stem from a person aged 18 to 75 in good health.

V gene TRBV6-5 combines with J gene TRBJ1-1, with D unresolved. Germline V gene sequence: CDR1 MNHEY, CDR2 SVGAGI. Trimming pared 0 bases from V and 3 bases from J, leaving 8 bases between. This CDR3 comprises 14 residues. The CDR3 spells CASSYSGGYTEAFF. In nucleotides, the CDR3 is TGTGCCAGCAGTTACTCGGGCGGTTACACTGAAGCTTTCTTT.

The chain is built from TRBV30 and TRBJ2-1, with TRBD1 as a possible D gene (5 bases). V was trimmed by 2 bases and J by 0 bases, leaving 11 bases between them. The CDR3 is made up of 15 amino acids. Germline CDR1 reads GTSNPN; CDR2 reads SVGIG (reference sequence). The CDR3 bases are TGTGCCTGGAGTTGGGGCCCGAGCTCCTACAATGAGCAGTTCTTC. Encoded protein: CAWSWGPSSYNEQFF.

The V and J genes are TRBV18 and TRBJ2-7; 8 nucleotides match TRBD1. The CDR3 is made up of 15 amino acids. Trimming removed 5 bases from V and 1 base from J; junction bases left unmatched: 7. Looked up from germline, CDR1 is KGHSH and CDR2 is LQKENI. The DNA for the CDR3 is TGTGCCAGCTCAGAGGACAGGGTGGGGTCCTACGAGCAGTACTTC. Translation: CASSEDRVGSYEQYF.

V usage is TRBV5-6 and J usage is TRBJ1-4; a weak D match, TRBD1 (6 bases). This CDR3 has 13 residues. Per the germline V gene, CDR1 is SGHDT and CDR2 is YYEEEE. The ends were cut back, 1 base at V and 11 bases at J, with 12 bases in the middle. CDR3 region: CASSLQMGAKLFF. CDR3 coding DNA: TGTGCCAGCAGCTTGCAAATGGGGGCGAAACTGTTTTTT. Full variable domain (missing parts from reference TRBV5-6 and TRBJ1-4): DAGVTQSPTHLIKTRGQQVTLRCSPKSGHDTVSWYQQALGQGPQFIFQYYEEEERQRGNFPDRFSGHQFPNYSSELNVNALLLGDSALYLCASSLQMGAKLFFGSGTQLSVL.

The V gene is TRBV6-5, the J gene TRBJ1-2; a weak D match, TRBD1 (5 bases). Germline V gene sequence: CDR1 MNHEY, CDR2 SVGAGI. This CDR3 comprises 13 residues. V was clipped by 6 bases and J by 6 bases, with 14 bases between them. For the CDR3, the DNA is TGTGCCAGCAGCCCCAGGGAAGGGCATGGCTACACCTTC. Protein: CASSPREGHGYTF.

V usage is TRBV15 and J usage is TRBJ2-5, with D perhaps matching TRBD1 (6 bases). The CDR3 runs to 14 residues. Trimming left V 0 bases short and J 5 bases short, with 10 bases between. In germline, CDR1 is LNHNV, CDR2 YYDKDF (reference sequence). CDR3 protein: CATSRDRGRETQYF. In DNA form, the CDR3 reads TGTGCCACCAGCAGAGACAGGGGAAGGGAGACCCAGTACTTC.

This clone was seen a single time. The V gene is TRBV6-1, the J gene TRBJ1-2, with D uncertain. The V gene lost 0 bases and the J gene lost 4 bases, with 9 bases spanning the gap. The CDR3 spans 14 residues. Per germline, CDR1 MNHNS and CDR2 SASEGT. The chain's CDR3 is CASSEALARYGYTF. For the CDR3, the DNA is TGTGCCAGCAGTGAAGCTCTAGCGCGCTATGGCTACACCTTC.

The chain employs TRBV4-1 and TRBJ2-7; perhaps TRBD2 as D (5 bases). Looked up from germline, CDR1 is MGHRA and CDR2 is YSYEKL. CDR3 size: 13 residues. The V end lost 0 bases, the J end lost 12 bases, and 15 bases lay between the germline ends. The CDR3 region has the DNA TGCGCCAGCAGCCAAGATTACGGGCGCGGGCGGTACTTC. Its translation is CASSQDYGRGRYF.